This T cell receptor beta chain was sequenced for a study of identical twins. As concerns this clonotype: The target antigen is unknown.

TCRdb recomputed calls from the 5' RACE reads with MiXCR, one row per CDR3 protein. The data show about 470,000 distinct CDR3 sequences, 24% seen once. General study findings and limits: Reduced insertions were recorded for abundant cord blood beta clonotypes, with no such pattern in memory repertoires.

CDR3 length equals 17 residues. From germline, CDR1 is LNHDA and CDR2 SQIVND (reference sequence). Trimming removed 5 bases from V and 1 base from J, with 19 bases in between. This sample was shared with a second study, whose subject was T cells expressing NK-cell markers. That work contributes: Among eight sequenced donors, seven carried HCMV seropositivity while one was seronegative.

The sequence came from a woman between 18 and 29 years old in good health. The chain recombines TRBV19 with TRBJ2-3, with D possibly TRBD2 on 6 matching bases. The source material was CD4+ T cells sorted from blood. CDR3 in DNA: TGTGCCAGTAGTCGTTCACAGACTAGATTGGGCACAGATACGCAGTATTTT. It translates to CASSRSQTRLGTDTQYF. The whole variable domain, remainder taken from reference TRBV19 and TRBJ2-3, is DGGITQSPKYLFRKEGQNVTLSCEQNLNHDAMYWYRQDPGQGLRLIYYSQIVNDFQKGDIAEGYSVSREKKESFPLTVTSAQKNPTAFYLCASSRSQTRLGTDTQYFGPGTRLTVL.